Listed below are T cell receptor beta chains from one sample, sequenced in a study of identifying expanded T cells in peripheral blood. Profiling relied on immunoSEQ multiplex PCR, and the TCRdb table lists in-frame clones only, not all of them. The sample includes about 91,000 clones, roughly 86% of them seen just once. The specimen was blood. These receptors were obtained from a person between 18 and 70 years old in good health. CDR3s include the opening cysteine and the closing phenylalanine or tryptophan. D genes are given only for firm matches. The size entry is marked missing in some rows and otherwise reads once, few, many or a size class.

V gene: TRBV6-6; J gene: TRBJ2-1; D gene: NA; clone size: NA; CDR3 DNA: TGTGCCAGCGCATCGGAGTCTGGGCGAGGCAATGAGCAGTTCTTC; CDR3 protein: CASASESGRGNEQFF
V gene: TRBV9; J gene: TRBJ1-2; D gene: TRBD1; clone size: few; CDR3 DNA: TGTGCCAGCAGCGCGAGCCCCGGGACAGGGGTCGGCTACACCTTC; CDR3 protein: CASSASPGTGVGYTF
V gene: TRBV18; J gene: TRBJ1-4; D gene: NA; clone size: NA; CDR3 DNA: TGTGCCAGCTCACCACCGGCACGGACAGCAAGTAATGAAAAACTGTTTTTT; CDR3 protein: CASSPPARTASNEKLFF
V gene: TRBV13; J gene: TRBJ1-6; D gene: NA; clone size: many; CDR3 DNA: TGTGCCAGCAGCTTAGCTACATACTCACCCCTCCACTTT; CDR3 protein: CASSLATYSPLHF
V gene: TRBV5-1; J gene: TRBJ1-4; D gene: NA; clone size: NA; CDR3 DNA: TGCGCCAGCAGCTTCGGGGGGGCGCGTAATGAAAAACTGTTTTTT; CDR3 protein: CASSFGGARNEKLFF
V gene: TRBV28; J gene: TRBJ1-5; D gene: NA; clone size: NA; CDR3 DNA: TGTGCCAGCGGAACCCGGACCAGGGGCAGCAATCAGCCCCAGCATTTT; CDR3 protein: CASGTRTRGSNQPQHF
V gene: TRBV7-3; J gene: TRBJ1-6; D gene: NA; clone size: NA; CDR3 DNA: TGTGCCAGCAGCTTATATGAGGAATCACCCCTCCACTTT; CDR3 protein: CASSLYEESPLHF
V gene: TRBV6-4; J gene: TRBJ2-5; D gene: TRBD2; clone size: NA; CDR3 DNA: TGTGCCAGCAGTGAAAATAGCGGGGATCAAGAGACCCAGTACTTC; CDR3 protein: CASSENSGDQETQYF
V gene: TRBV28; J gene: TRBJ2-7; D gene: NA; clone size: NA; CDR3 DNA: TGTGCCAGCAGTTTAGGGGGCAGAATCTACGAGCAGTACTTC; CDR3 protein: CASSLGGRIYEQYF
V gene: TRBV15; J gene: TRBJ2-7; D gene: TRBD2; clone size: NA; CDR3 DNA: TGTGCCACAGAAAAACTAGCGGGAAGTAACGAGCAGTACTTC; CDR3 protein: CATEKLAGSNEQYF
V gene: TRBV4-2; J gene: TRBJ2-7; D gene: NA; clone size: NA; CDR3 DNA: TGTGCCAGCAGCCAAGTAGGTAGTAGCGGACCCTCCTACGAGCAGTACTTC; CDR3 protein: CASSQVGSSGPSYEQYF
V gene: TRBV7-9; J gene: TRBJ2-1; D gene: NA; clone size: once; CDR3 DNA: TGTGCCAGCAGCTCAGCCAAGGGCTCCTACAATGAGCAGTTCTTC; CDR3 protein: CASSSAKGSYNEQFF
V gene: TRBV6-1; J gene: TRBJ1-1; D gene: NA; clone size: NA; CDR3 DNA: TGTGCCAGCAGTGGTTTTCGAGGGAGGGTGATGAACACTGAAGCTTTCTTT; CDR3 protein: CASSGFRGRVMNTEAFF
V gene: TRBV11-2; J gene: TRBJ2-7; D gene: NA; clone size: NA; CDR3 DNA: TGTGCCAGCGGGAACAGGTTGGGATCCTACGAGCAGTACTTC; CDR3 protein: CASGNRLGSYEQYF
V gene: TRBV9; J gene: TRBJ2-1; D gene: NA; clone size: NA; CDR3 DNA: TGTGCCAGCAGCGTAGTGGGTAACTCTGCCGATGAGCAGTTCTTC; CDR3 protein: CASSVVGNSADEQFF
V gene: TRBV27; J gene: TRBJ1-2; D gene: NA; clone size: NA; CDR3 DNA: TGTGCCAGCAGTTTGGGGGGGAACTATGGCTACACCTTC; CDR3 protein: CASSLGGNYGYTF
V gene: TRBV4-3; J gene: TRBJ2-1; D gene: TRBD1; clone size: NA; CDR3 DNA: TGCGCCAGCAGCCAACCCGGGACAGGTGAGCAGTTCTTC; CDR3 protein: CASSQPGTGEQFF
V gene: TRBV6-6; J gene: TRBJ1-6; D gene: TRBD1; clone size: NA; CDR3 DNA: TGTGCCGTACAAGGGACAGGGGCTACACCCCTCCACTTT; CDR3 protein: CAVQGTGATPLHF
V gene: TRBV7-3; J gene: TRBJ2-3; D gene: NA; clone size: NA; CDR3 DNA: TGTGCCAGCAGCTCACAGGGATCCACAGATACGCAGTATTTT; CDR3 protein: CASSSQGSTDTQYF
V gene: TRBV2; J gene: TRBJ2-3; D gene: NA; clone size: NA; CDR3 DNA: TGTGCCAGCTTTTGGACAGAAGATACGCAGTATTTT; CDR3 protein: CASFWTEDTQYF
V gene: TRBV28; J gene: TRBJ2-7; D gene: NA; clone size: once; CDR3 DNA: TGTGCCAGCCGGGGGACAAGCCGCGACGAGCAGTACTTC; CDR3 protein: CASRGTSRDEQYF
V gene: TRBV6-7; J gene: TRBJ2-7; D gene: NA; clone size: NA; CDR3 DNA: TGTGCCAGCACCGAAGGGGGGTACGAGCAGTACTTC; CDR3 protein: CASTEGGYEQYF
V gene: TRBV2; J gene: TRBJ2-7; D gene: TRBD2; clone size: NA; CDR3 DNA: TGTGCCAGCAGTCCGGGACTAGCGGGATCTGGCGAGCAGTACTTC; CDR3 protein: CASSPGLAGSGEQYF
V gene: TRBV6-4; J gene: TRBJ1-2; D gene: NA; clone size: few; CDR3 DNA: TGTGCCAGCAGTGACTCAAATAACTATGGCTACACCTTC; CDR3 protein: CASSDSNNYGYTF
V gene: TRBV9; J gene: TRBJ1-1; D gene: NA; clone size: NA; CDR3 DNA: TGTGCCAGCAGCGTAGGGGGGGCAAGTTTCACTGAAGCTTTCTTT; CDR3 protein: CASSVGGASFTEAFF
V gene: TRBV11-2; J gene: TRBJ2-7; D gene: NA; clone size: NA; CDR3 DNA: TGTGCCAGCAGCTTTGGGACACCCATTGCCTACGAGCAGTACTTC; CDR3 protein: CASSFGTPIAYEQYF
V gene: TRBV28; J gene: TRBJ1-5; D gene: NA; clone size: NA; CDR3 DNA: TGTGCCAGCACAGAACGGGTAGGCAATCAGCCCCAGCATTTT; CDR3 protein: CASTERVGNQPQHF
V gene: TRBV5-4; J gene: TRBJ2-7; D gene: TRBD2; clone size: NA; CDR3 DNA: TGTGCCAGCAGCTTGGCGACTAGCGGGATCTCCTACGAGCAGTACTTC; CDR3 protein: CASSLATSGISYEQYF
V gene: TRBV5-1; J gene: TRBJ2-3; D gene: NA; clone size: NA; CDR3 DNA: TGCGCCAGCAGCTTGGGGGACCAGTACACAGATACGCAGTATTTT; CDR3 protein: CASSLGDQYTDTQYF
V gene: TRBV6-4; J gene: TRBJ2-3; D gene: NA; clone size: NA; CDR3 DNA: TGTGCCAGCAGTGACGAGGGTACTAGCACAGATACGCAGTATTTT; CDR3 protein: CASSDEGTSTDTQYF
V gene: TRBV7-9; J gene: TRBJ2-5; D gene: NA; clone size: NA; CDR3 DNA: TGTGCCAGCAGCTTCCCCGGGGAAGAGACCCAGTACTTC; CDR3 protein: CASSFPGEETQYF
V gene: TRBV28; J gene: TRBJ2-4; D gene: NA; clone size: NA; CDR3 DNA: TGTGCCAGCAGTTTAAAAATCCGGCTTGGCATTCAGTACTTC; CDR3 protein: CASSLKIRLGIQYF
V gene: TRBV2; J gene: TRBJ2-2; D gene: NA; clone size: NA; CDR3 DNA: TGTGCCAGCAAGGATGGGAAGGGGGAGAACACCGGGGAGCTGTTTTTT; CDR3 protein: CASKDGKGENTGELFF
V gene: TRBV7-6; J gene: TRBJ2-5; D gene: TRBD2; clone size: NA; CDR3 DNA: TGTGCCAGCGACGGACAAACCTCTCGAGAGGGCGGGAGGGCCGGAGAGACCCAGTACTTC; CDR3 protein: CASDGQTSREGGRAGETQYF
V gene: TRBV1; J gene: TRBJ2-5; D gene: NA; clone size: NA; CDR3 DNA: TGCACCAGCAGCCAAACCTTTAGCGGGGGGTTCTTGGAGACCCAGTACTTC; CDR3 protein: CTSSQTFSGGFLETQYF
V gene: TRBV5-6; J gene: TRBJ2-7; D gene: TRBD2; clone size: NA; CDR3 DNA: TGTGCCAGCAGCTTGGGACTAGCTGTAAAATCCTACGAGCAGTACTTC; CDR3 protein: CASSLGLAVKSYEQYF
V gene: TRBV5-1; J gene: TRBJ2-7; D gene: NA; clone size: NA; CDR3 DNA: TGCGCCAGCAGCTTGAGGTGGGGGAACCAGGGAGACGAGCAGTACTTC; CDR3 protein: CASSLRWGNQGDEQYF
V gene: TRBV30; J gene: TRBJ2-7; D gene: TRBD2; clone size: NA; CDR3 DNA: TGTGCCTGGGAGGGGACTGGGGGCGGGAGGGACCCTCGCTACCATGATTCCTACGAGCAGTACTTC; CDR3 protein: CAWEGTGGGRDPRYHDSYEQYF
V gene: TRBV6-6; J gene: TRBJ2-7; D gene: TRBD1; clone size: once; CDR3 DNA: TGTGCCAGCAGTTACACGGACAGGGGGTACGAGCAGTACTTC; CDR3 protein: CASSYTDRGYEQYF
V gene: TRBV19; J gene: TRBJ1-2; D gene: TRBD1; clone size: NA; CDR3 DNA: TGTGCCAGTAGTCGCCGGGACAGGAGACTGACTAACTATGGCTACACCTTC; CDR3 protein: CASSRRDRRLTNYGYTF
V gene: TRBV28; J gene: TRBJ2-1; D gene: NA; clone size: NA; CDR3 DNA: TGTGCCAGCAGTTTAAGCTGGGGGGCGGTCGAGCAGTTCTTC; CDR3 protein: CASSLSWGAVEQFF
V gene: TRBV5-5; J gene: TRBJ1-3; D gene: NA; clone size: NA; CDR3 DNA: TGTGCCAGCAGCTTGTGGGGAAACACCATATATTTT; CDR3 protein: CASSLWGNTIYF
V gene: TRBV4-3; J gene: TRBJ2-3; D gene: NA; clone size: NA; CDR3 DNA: TGCGCCAGCAGCCAAGGCCCCTCGGGACGGAACACAGATACGCAGTATTTT; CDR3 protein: CASSQGPSGRNTDTQYF
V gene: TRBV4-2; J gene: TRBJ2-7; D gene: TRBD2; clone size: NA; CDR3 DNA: TGTGCCAGCAGCCAAGATCTACTAGCGGACTACGAGCAGTACTTC; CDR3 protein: CASSQDLLADYEQYF
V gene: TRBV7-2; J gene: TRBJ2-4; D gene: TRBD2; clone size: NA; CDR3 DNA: TGTGCCAGCAGCTTAGCGCCGGCGGGAGTGGAAAACATTCAGTACTTC; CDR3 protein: CASSLAPAGVENIQYF
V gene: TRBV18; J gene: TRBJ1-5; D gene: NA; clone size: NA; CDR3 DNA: TGTGCCAGCTCTATGTTGGGGACCAGAAATCAGCCCCAGCATTTT; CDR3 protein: CASSMLGTRNQPQHF
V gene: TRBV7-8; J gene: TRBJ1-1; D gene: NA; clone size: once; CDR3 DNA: TGTGCCAGCAGCTTGATTAGGGATAACACTGAAGCTTTCTTT; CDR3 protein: CASSLIRDNTEAFF
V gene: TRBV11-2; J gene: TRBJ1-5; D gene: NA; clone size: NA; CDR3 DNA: TGTGCCAGCAGTAATATAGTGGCAGGGCGCTCACGGAATCAGCCCCAGCATTTT; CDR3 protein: CASSNIVAGRSRNQPQHF
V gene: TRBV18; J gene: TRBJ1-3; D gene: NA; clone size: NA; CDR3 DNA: TGTGCCAGCTCACCACCCCCGGACTCTGGAAACACCATATATTTT; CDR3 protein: CASSPPPDSGNTIYF
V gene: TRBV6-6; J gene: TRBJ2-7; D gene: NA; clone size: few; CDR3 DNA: TGTGCCAGCAGTCGAACCGGGGGGCGCGAGCAGTACTTC; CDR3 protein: CASSRTGGREQYF
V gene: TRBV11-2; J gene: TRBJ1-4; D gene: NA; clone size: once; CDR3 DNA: TGTGCCAGCAGCCAACATCGGGGGTTTCCTAATGAAAAACTGTTTTTT; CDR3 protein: CASSQHRGFPNEKLFF
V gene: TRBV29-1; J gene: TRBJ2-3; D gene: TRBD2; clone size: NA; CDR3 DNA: TGCAGCGGCTCCCAAGGTAGCGGGGTCACAGATACGCAGTATTTT; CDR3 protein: CSGSQGSGVTDTQYF
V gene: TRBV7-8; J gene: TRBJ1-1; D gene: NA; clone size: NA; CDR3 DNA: TGTGCCAGCAACACCGGGATGAACACTGAAGCTTTCTTT; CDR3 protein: CASNTGMNTEAFF
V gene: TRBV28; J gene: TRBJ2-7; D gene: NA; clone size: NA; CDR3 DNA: TGTGCCAGCAGTTCCCCCGGCCCTAGCGACAACTACGAGCAGTACTTC; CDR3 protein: CASSSPGPSDNYEQYF
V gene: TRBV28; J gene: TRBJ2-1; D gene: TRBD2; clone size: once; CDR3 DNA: TGTGCCAGCAGTCCGGCGGGGGGCGGTTACAATGAGCAGTTCTTC; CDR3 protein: CASSPAGGGYNEQFF
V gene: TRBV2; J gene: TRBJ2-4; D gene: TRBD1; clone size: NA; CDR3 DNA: TGTGCCAGCAGGAGTACGGGACAGGGGGTCGCAAGGGTCAAAAACATTCAGTACTTC; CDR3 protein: CASRSTGQGVARVKNIQYF
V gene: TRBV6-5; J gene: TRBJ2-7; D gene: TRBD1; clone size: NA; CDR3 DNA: TGTGCCAGCAGTTGGACAGGGCGATCCTACGAGCAGTACTTC; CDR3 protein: CASSWTGRSYEQYF